The 13 T cell receptor beta chains below come from one sample, sequenced in a study of Graves' ophthalmopathy and Graves' hyperthyroidism. CDR3 regions of TCR beta were amplified from RNA transcripts. RT-PCR was first run with HTBI primers, then multiplex PCR in a second round. From the multiplex PCR reads, TCRdb called clonotypes with MiXCR, one entry per CDR3 protein. The sample records around 670,000 distinct CDR3 sequences, roughly 40% being singletons. The sample consisted of peripheral blood. These receptors were taken from an adult man with Graves' ophthalmopathy.

This clonotype has just a few counts. This may be a read error: a much more frequent sequence differs by one nucleotide. This chain uses TRBV7-2 with TRBJ2-7; no clear D gene. This CDR3 contains 15 residues. Germline assignment: CDR1 SGHTA and CDR2 FQGNSA. The CDR3 loop is CASSLEVGTTYEQCF. The DNA for the CDR3 is TGTGCCAGCAGCTTAGAGGTGGGAACCACCTACGAGCAGTGCTTC.

This clonotype was seen just once. The germline gene is not matched at one end of the junction; a read error may be the cause. The rearrangement uses TRBV4-1 and TRBJ2-5; D possibly corresponds to TRBD2 (5 bases). Germline V gene lookup returns CDR1 MGHRA and CDR2 YSYEKL. CDR3 length: 16 amino acids. The CDR3 region has the DNA TGTGCCAGCAGCCAAGATAGTGAGGGAGCCCAAGAGACCCAGTACTTC. This codes for CASSQDSEGAQETQYF.

The rearrangement links TRBV20-1 to TRBJ1-5; D is ambiguous. The CDR3 is made up of 13 amino acids. Trimming pared 4 bases from V and 4 bases from J, leaving 11 bases between. Germline CDR1 reads DFQATT; CDR2 reads SNEGSKA (reference sequence). The CDR3 reads CSATEAGNQPQHF. CDR3 DNA: TGCAGTGCTACTGAGGCAGGAAATCAGCCCCAGCATTTT.

The rearrangement uses TRBV14 and TRBJ1-6, with D possibly TRBD1 on 6 matching bases. The V and J ends lost 2 bases and 7 bases respectively, with 12 bases between them. The CDR3 is 15 residues long. CDR1 is SGHDN and CDR2 is FVKESK in the germline V gene. The CDR3: CASSQLQGTNSPLHF. The CDR3 DNA is TGTGCCAGCAGCCAACTACAGGGTACGAATTCACCCCTCCACTTT.

This clonotype occurred many times. The gene calls are TRBV7-9 and TRBJ2-7; no definite D call. CDR1 is SEHNR, CDR2 FQNEAQ, per germline (reference sequence). The germline V and J ends were trimmed by 4 bases and 6 bases, with 16 bases remaining between them. The CDR3 has 14 residues. CDR3 sequence (DNA): TGTGCCAGCAGCTCAAACTTGGGCGGCCTCGAGCAGTACTTC. Its translation is CASSSNLGGLEQYF.

With regard to this clonotype: It is likely a read error, because the conserved phenylalanine at the end of the CDR3 is missing. The gene calls are TRBV9 and TRBJ1-1; the D gene is possibly TRBD1 (5 bases). Germline values: CDR1 SGDLS, CDR2 YYNGEE. Trimming shortened V by 4 bases and J by 1 base, and 11 bases separated the two germline ends. This CDR3 spans 14 amino acids. The CDR3 is CASSKGTENTEAFL. As DNA, the CDR3 is TGTGCCAGCAGCAAAGGGACGGAGAACACTGAAGCTTTCCTT.

Notes on this clonotype: A read error is possible here, since a much larger clone lies one base away. The rearrangement joins TRBV2 to TRBJ1-4; D possibly corresponds to TRBD1 (6 bases). The length of the CDR3 is 14 residues. Germline assignment: CDR1 SNHLY and CDR2 FYNNEI. The CDR3 DNA sequence: TGTGTCAACGCAAGGACAGCAACTAATGAAAAACTGTTTTTT. The encoded protein is CVNARTATNEKLFF.

This chain links TRBV4-2 with TRBJ2-5, with 7 bases matching TRBD2. The CDR3 is 16 residues long. The V segment lost 1 base and the J segment 1 base; nucleotides outside the gene matches: 6. From germline, CDR1 is LGHNA and CDR2 YNFKEQ. Here the CDR3 reads CASSQVTAGIQETQYF. The CDR3 DNA sequence: TGTGCCAGCAGCCAAGTTACAGCGGGGATCCAAGAGACCCAGTACTTC.

This clonotype was counted only a few times. One end of the junction is discordant with germline, which a read error may explain. The rearrangement joins TRBV10-3 to TRBJ1-1, with D perhaps TRBD1 (5 bases). This CDR3 is built from 14 residues. CDR1 and CDR2 (germline): ENHRY, SYGVKD. The chain's CDR3 is CASSGSRVLTEAFF. The CDR3, as DNA: TGTGCCAGCAGTGGGAGCAGGGTGTTGACTGAAGCTTTCTTT.

This clonotype was observed many times. The V call is TRBV9, the J call TRBJ2-6, with D uncertain. V lost 0 bases and J lost 2, with 6 bases in between. Germline V gene sequence: CDR1 SGDLS, CDR2 YYNGEE. The CDR3 contains 15 residues. The CDR3 nucleotides are TGTGCCAGCAGCGTAGGAAGCGCTGGGGCCAACGTCCTGACTTTC. Translated: CASSVGSAGANVLTF.

This clonotype has ten or more counts. The V gene is TRBV7-7, the J gene TRBJ2-2, with 9 bases identical to TRBD1. With 5 bases clipped from V and 2 bases from J, the junction kept 9 bases outside the gene matches. The CDR3 spans 17 residues. Germline V gene lookup returns CDR1 SSHAT and CDR2 FNYEAQ (reference sequence). CDR3 sequence reads: CASSPGAGQGNTGELFF. The CDR3 nucleotides are TGTGCCAGCAGCCCTGGGGCGGGACAGGGAAACACCGGGGAGCTGTTTTTT.

V usage is TRBV20-1 and J usage is TRBJ2-7; 14 nucleotides match TRBD2. Germline loops: CDR1 DFQATT, CDR2 SNEGSKA (reference sequence). There are 16 residues in the CDR3. Losses at the gene ends were 5 bases for V and 4 bases for J; bases not matched to a gene: 10. The DNA for the CDR3 is TGCAGTGCTGAACCTCCGGGACTAGCGGGGGTGTACGAGCAGTACTTC. As protein: CSAEPPGLAGVYEQYF.

This clonotype was seen at least ten times. The chain couples TRBV12-3 or TRBV12-4 to TRBJ1-2; 7 bases are shared with TRBD1. This CDR3 has 13 amino acids. The J segment lost 7 bases and the V segment lost 4 bases, leaving 6 bases of the junction unmatched. DNA for the CDR3: TGTGCCAGCAGTTCGGCAGGGGGTTTTGGCTACACCTTC. This encodes CASSSAGGFGYTF.